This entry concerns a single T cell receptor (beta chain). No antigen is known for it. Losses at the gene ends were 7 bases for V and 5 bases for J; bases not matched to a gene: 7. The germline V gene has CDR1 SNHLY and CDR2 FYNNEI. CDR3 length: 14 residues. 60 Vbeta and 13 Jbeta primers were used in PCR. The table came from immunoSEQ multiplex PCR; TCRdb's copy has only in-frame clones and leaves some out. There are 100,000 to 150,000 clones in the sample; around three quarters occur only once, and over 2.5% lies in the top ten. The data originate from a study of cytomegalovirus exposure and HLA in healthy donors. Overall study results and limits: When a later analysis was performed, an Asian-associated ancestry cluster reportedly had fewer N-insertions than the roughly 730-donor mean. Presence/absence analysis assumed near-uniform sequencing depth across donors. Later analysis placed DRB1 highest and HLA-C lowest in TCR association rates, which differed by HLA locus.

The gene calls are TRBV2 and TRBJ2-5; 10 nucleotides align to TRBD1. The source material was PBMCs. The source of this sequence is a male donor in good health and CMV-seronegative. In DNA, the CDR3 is TGTGCCAGCAAAGACAGGGGGCGGGGGGAGACCCAGTACTTC. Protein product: CASKDRGRGETQYF.